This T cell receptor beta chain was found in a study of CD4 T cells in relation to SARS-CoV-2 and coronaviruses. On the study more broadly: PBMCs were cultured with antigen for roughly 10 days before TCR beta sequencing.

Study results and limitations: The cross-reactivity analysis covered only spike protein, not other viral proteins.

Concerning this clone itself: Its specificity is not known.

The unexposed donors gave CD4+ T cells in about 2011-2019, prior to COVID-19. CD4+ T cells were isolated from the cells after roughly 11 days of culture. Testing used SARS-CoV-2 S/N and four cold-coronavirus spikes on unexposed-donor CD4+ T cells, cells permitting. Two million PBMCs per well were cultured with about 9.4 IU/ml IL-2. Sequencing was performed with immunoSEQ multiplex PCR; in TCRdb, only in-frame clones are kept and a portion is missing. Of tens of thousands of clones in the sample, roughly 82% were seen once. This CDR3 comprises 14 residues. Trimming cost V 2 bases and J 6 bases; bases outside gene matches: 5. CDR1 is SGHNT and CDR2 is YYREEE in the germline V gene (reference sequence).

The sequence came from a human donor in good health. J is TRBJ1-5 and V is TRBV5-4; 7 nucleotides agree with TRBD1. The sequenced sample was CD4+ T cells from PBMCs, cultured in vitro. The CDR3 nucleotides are TGTGCCAGCAGCTTTGGAGGGGGCGGTCAGCCCCAGCATTTT. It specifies CASSFGGGGQPQHF. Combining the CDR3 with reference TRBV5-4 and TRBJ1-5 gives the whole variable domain ETGVTQSPTHLIKTRGQQVTLRCSSQSGHNTVSWYQQALGQGPQFIFQYYREEENGRGNFPPRFSGLQFPNYSSELNVNALELDDSALYLCASSFGGGGQPQHFGDGTRLSIL.